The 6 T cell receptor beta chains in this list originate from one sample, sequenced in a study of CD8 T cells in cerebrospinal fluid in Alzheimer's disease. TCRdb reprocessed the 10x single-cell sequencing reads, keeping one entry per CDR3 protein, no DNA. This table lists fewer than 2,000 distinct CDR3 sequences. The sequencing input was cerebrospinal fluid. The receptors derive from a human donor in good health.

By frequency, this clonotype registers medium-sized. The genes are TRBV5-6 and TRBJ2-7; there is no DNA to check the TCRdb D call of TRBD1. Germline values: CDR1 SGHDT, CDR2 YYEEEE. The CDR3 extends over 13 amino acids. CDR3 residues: CASRRGQGHEQYF.

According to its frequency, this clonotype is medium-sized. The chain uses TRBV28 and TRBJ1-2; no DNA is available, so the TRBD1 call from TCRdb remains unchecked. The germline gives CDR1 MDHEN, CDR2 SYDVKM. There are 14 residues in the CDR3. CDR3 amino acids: CASSPPTGYYGYTF.

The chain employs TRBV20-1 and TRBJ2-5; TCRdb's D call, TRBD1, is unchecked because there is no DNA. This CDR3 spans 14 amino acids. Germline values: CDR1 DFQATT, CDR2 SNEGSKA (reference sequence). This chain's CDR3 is CSARDSQGAETQYF.

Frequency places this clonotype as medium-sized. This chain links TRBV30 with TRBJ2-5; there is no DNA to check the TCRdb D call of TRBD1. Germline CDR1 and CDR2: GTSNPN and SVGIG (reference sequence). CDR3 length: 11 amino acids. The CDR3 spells CAWGAQETQYF.

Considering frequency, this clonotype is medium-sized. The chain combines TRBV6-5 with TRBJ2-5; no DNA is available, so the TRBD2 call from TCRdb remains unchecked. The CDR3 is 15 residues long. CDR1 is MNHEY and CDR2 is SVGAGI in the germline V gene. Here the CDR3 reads CASSYSRLAGETQYF.

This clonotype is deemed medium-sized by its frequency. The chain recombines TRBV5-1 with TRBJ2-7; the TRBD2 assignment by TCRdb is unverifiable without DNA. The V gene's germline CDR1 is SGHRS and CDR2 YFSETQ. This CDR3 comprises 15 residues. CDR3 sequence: CASADLAAGSGEQYF.